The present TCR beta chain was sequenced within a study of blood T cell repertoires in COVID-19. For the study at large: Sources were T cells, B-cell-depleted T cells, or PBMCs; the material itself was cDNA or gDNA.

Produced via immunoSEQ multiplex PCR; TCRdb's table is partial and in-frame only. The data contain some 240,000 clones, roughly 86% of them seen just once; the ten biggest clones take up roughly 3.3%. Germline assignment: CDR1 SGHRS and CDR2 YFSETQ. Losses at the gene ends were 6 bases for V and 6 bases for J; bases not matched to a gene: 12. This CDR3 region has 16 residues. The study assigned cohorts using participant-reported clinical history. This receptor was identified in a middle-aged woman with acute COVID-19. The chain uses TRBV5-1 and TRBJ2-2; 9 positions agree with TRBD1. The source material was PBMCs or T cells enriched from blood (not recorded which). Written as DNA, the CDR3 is TGCGCCAGCAAAGAGACTAGACAGGGGGAGGCCGGGGAGCTGTTTTTT. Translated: CASKETRQGEAGELFF.